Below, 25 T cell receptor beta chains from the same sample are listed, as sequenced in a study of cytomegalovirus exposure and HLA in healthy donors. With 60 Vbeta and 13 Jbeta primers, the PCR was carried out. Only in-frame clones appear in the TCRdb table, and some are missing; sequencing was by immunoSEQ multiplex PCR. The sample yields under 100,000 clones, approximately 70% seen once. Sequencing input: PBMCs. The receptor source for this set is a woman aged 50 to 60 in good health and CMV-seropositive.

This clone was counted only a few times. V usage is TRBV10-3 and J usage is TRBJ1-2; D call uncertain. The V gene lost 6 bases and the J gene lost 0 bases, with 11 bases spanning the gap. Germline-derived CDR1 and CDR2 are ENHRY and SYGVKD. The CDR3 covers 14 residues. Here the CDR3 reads CAISSSGTNYGYTF. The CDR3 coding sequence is TGTGCCATCAGCTCTAGTGGTACTAACTATGGCTACACCTTC.

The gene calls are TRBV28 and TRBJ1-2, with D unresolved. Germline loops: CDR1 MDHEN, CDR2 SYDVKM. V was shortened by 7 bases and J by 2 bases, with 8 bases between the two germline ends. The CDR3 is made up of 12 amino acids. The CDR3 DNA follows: TGTGCCAGCAAGCCCGCGAACTATGGCTACACCTTC. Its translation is CASKPANYGYTF.

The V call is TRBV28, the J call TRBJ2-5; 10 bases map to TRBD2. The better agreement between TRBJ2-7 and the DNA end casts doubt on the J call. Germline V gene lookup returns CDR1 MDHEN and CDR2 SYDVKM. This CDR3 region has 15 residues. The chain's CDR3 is CASMIGGLARYEQYF. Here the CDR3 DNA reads TGTGCCAGCATGATCGGGGGACTAGCGAGATACGAGCAGTACTTC.

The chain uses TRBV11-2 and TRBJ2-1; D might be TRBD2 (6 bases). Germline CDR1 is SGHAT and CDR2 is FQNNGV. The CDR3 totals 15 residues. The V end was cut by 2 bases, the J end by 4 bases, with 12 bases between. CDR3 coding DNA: TGTGCCAGCAGCTTATCGGGGGAAAGGTACAATGAGCAGTTCTTC. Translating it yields CASSLSGERYNEQFF.

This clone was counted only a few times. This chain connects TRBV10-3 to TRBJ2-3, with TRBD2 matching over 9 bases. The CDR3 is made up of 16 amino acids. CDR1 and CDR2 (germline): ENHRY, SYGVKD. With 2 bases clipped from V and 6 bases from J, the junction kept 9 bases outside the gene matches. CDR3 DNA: TGTGCCATCAGTGAGAATAGCGGGAGTTTGGGTGATACGCAGTATTTT. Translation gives CAISENSGSLGDTQYF.

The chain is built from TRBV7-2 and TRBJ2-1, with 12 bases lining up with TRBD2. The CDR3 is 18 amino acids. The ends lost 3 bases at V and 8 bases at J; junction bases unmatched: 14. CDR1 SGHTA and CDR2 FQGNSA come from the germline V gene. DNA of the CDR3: TGTGCCAGCAGCTTGACTAGCGGGAGTCCCGATTTAACGTATGAGCAGTTCTTC. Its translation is CASSLTSGSPDLTYEQFF.

The CDR3 sequence is CASSPDGGVVMGYTF. The CDR3 nucleotides read TGTGCCAGCTCACCAGACGGGGGAGTGGTTATGGGCTACACCTTC. The J gene is TRBJ1-2, the V gene TRBV18; TRBD1 might be the D (5 bases). This CDR3 is built from 15 residues. Germline V gives CDR1 KGHSH, CDR2 LQKENI. The V end was cut by 2 bases, the J end by 8 bases, with 18 bases between.

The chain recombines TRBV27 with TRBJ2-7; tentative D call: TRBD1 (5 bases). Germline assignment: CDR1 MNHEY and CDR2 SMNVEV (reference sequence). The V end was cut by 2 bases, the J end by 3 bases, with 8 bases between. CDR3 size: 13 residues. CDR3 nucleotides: TGTGCCAGCAGTTTAATCCAGGGCTACGAGCAGTACTTC. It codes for CASSLIQGYEQYF.

CDR3 nucleotide sequence: TGTGCCAGCAGCACGCTTTGGGGCGACAGGGCCGGCGTGCAGTTCTTC. This codes for CASSTLWGDRAGVQFF. The chain carries TRBV7-8 and TRBJ2-1, with 7 bases fitting TRBD1. Germline V gives CDR1 SGHVS, CDR2 FQNEAQ. The CDR3 has 16 amino acids. J lost 12 bases, V lost 5 bases, and 19 bases had no gene match.

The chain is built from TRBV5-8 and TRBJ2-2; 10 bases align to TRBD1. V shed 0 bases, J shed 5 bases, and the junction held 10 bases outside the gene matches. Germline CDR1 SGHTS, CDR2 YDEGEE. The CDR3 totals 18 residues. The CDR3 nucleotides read TGTGCCAGCAGCTTGGAGGGACAGGGGAATTGGGGAACCGGGGAGCTGTTTTTT. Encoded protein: CASSLEGQGNWGTGELFF.

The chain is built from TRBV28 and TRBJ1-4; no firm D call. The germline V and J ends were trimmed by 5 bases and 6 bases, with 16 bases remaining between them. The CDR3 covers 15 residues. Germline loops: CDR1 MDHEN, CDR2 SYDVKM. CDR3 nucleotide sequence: TGTGCCAGCAGTCAACCCAAGGCGGGAGATGAAAAACTGTTTTTT. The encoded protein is CASSQPKAGDEKLFF.

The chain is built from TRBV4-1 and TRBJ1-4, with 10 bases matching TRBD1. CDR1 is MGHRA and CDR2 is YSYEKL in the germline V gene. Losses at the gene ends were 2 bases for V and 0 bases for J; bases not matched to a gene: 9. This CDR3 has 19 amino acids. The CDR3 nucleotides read TGCGCCAGCAGCCAAAGCGGGGGGACAGGGGTTGCAACTAATGAAAAACTGTTTTTT. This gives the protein CASSQSGGTGVATNEKLFF.

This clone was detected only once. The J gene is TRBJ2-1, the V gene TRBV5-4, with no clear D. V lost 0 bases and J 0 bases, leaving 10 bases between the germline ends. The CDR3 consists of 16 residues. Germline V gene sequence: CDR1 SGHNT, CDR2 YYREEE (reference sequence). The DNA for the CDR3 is TGTGCCAGCAGCTTGGTGACGGGTAGCTCCTACAATGAGCAGTTCTTC. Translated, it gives CASSLVTGSSYNEQFF.

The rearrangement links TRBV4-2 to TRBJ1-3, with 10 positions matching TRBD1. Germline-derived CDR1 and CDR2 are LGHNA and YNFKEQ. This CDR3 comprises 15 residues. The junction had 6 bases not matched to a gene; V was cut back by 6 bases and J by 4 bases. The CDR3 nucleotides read TGTGCCAGCAGGGACGACAGGGGGCCCGGAAACACCATATATTTT. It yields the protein CASRDDRGPGNTIYF.

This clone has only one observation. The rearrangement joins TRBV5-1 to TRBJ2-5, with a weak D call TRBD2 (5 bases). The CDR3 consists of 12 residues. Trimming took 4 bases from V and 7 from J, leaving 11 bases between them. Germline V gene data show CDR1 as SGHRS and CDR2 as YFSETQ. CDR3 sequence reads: CASSPGWGTQYF. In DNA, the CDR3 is TGCGCCAGCAGCCCGGGGTGGGGGACCCAGTACTTC.

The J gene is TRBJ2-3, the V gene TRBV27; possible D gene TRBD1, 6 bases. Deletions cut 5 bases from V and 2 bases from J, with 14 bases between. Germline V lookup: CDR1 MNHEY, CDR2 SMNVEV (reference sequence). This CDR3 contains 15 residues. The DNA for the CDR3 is TGTGCCAGCAGTAGCAGGGGACGGGACACAGATACGCAGTATTTT. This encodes CASSSRGRDTDTQYF.

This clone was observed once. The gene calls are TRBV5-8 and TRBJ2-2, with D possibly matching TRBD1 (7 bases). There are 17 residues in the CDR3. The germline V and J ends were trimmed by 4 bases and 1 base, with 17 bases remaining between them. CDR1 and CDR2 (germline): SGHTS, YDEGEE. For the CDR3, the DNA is TGTGCCAGCAGCCGGGGACAGCGTAGCGGGAACACCGGGGAGCTGTTTTTT. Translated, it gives CASSRGQRSGNTGELFF.

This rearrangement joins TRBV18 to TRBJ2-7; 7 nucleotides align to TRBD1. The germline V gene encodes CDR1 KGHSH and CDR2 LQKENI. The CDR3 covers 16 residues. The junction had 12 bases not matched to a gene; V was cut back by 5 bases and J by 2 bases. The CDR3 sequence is CASSIAYGQVAYEQYF. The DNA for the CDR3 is TGTGCCAGCTCAATTGCGTATGGACAGGTCGCCTACGAGCAGTACTTC.

The CDR3: CASSQGQGPDTQYF. The CDR3 nucleotides read TGCGCCAGCAGCCAGGGACAGGGACCAGATACGCAGTATTTT. The genes are TRBV5-1 and TRBJ2-3, with 9 nucleotides matching TRBD1. Looked up from germline, CDR1 is SGHRS and CDR2 is YFSETQ. Germline trimming cut 4 bases from V and 4 bases from J; bases unmatched to any gene: 4. The CDR3 covers 14 residues.

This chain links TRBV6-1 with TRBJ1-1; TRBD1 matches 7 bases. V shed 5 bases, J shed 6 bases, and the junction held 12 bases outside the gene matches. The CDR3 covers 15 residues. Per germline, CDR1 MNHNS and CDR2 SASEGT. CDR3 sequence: CASSHRGQPISEAFF. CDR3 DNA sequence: TGTGCCAGCAGTCATCGGGGACAGCCGATATCTGAAGCTTTCTTT.

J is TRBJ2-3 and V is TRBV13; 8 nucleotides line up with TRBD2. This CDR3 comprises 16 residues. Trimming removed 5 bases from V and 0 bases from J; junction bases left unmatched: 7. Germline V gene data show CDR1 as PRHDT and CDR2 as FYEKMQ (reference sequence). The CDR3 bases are TGTGCCAGCAGCCACAGCGGGAGCTCTAGCACAGATACGCAGTATTTT. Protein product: CASSHSGSSSTDTQYF.

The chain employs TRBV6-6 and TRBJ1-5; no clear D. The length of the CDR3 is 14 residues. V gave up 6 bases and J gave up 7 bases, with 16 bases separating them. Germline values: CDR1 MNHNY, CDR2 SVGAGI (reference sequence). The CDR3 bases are TGTGCCAGCAGCCAAAGCGGGGATCGACAGCCCCAGCATTTT. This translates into CASSQSGDRQPQHF.

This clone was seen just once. The CDR3 nucleotides read TGTGCCAGCAGTGGCGACAGGGTGAACACTGAAGCTTTCTTT. Amino acid sequence: CASSGDRVNTEAFF. J is TRBJ1-1 and V is TRBV27, with 7 bases aligning to TRBD1. Germline V gives CDR1 MNHEY, CDR2 SMNVEV (reference sequence). V shed 5 bases, J shed 0 bases, and the junction held 3 bases outside the gene matches. The CDR3 is 14 residues long.

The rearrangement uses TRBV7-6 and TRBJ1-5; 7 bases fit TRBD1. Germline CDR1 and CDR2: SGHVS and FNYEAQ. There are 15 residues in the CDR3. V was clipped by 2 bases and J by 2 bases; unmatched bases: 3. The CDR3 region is CASSLSQGGNQPQHF. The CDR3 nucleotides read TGTGCCAGCAGCTTATCGCAGGGGGGCAATCAGCCCCAGCATTTT. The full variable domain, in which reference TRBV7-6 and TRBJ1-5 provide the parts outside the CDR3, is GAGVSQSPRYKVTKRGQDVALRCDPISGHVSLYWYRQALGQGPEFLTYFNYEAQQDKSGLPNDRFSAERPEGSISTLTIQRTEQRDSAMYRCASSLSQGGNQPQHFGDGTRLSIL.

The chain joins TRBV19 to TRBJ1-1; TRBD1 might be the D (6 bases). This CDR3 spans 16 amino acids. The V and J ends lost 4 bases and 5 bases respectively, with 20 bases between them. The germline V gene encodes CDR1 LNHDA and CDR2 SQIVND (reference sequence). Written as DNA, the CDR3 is TGTGCCAGTAGTACCCCCATGCGGGGGGCAAGGACTGAAGCTTTCTTT. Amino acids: CASSTPMRGARTEAFF.